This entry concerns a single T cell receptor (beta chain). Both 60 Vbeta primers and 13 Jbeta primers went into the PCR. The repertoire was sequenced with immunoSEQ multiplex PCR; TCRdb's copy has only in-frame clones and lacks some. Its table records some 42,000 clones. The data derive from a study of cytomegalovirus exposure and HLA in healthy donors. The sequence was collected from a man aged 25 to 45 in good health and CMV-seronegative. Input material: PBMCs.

The CDR3 is CASNTGMTEAFF. The CDR3 bases are TGTGCCAGCAATACAGGGATGACTGAAGCTTTCTTT. The V call is TRBV28, the J call TRBJ1-1; the D gene is possibly TRBD1 (6 bases). CDR1 is MDHEN, CDR2 SYDVKM, per germline. Trimming removed 7 bases from V and 5 bases from J, with 11 bases in between. The CDR3 loop spans 12 amino acids.